What follows describes a single T cell receptor beta chain. This record comes from a study of blood T cell repertoires in COVID-19. Study background: Spain, Italy and the United States supplied samples that represented acute and convalescent COVID-19. Sample material is recorded as cDNA or gDNA derived from T cells, B-cell-depleted T cells, or PBMCs.

The table came from immunoSEQ multiplex PCR; TCRdb's copy has only in-frame clones and leaves some out. The sample contains around 240,000 clones, approximately 84% of which appear only once. Sequencing was done on a sample of peripheral blood. The clonotype originates from a woman aged 30 to 39 who had recovered from COVID-19.

CDR3 in DNA: TGTGCCAGCAGCCGCCAAATAAGCGGGACGGCGGTGGGCTACACCTTC. Encoded protein: CASSRQISGTAVGYTF. This rearrangement joins TRBV9 to TRBJ1-2; tentative D call: TRBD1 (5 bases). V dropped 4 bases and J dropped 8 bases, with 24 bases sitting between them. The V gene's germline CDR1 is SGDLS and CDR2 YYNGEE. This CDR3 has 16 amino acids.